The clone carrying this TCR beta chain was seen many times. TCR beta CDR3 region amplification was performed from RNA transcripts. The HTBI primer set drove a first-round RT-PCR of the TCR CDR3. TCRdb fed the multiplex PCR reads into MiXCR, producing one record per CDR3 protein. The sample gives 200,000 to 300,000 distinct CDR3 sequences, almost 25% of which show up once; approximately 35% is in the top ten. The data were taken from a study of T cells in Graves' hyperthyroidism and ophthalmopathy. In germline, CDR1 is KGHSH, CDR2 LQKENI. V lost 1 base and J lost 8; bases outside the gene matches: 4. The CDR3 totals 15 residues.

The chain employs TRBV18 and TRBJ1-6; 8 bases line up with TRBD1. The source material was blood. The receptor was isolated from a woman between 40 and 55 years old with Graves' ophthalmopathy. The CDR3 region is CASSPRTGKDSPLHF. Written as DNA, the CDR3 is TGTGCCAGCTCACCACGGACAGGGAAGGATTCACCCCTCCACTTT.